This is a list of T cell receptor beta chains from one sample in a study of blood T cell repertoires in COVID-19. Data came from immunoSEQ multiplex PCR; TCRdb stores just in-frame clones and leaves some out. The data show over 150,000 clones, approximately 89% seen once. The source material was PBMCs or T cells enriched from blood (not recorded which). Receptor source: a man aged 40-49 years who had recovered from COVID-19. Both conserved end residues are part of each CDR3. D genes are given only for firm matches. Size is omitted from some rows. Given values are once, few, many or a class for expanded clones.

D gene | clone size | J gene | V gene | CDR3 DNA | CDR3 protein
TRBD1 | NA | TRBJ1-2 | TRBV11-2 | TGTGCCAGCAGCCCCATCGGACAGGGAAACTATGGCTACACCTTC | CASSPIGQGNYGYTF
TRBD1 | NA | TRBJ1-2 | TRBV3-1/TRBV3-2 | TGTGCCAGCAGCCAAGCAGCCCTTTTCACAGGGGGGGAAGGTGGCTACACCTTC | CASSQAALFTGGEGGYTF
TRBD1 | NA | TRBJ1-6 | TRBV6-5 | TGTGCCAGCAGTTACCGCACGACAGGGGCGGTTTCACCCCTCCACTTT | CASSYRTTGAVSPLHF
TRBD2 | NA | TRBJ2-1 | TRBV25-1 | TGTGCCAGCAAACTAGCGGGAAGCGACAATGAGCAGTTCTTC | CASKLAGSDNEQFF
NA | NA | TRBJ1-4 | TRBV30 | TGTGCCTGGACCGCGGGCAGTCCTAATGAAAAACTGTTTTTT | CAWTAGSPNEKLFF
NA | NA | TRBJ1-5 | TRBV15 | TGTGCCACCAGCACAGGTGACAATCAGCCCCAGCATTTT | CATSTGDNQPQHF
NA | NA | TRBJ2-5 | TRBV20-1 | TGCAGTGCTCATAGCTCCGAGACCCAGTACTTC | CSAHSSETQYF
TRBD2 | NA | TRBJ2-7 | TRBV7-3 | TGTGCCAGCAGCTTAACTAGCGGGATGCCCTACGAGCAGTACTTC | CASSLTSGMPYEQYF
TRBD1 | few | TRBJ2-5 | TRBV6-6 | TGTGCCAGCAGTTACCAGGACAGGGGGCAAGAGACCCAGTACTTC | CASSYQDRGQETQYF
TRBD1 | NA | TRBJ2-2 | TRBV5-5 | TGTGCCAGCAGGCGACAGGGGGCTGGTACCGGGGAGCTGTTTTTT | CASRRQGAGTGELFF
NA | NA | TRBJ2-1 | TRBV18 | TGTGCCAGCTCACCGACTGACAGCATCTACAATGAGCAGTTCTTC | CASSPTDSIYNEQFF
NA | NA | TRBJ1-2 | TRBV3-1/TRBV3-2 | TGTGCCAGCAGCCAAGCCTGGGCATACGGCTACACCTTC | CASSQAWAYGYTF
TRBD1 | NA | TRBJ1-1 | TRBV7-9 | TGTGCCAGCAGCCAGGACAGGGCAGCTTTCTTT | CASSQDRAAFF
NA | NA | TRBJ2-3 | TRBV7-2 | TGTGCCAGCAGCCTACCAAAGCCTCCAGATACGCAGTATTTT | CASSLPKPPDTQYF
NA | NA | TRBJ1-3 | TRBV27 | TGTGCCAGCAGCCTTAGTCACAGTCTCTCTGGAAACACCATATATTTT | CASSLSHSLSGNTIYF
TRBD1 | NA | TRBJ1-1 | TRBV11-2 | TGTGCCAGCAGCTTAGTTCCGGGACAGGGCATGCCTGAAGCTTTCTTT | CASSLVPGQGMPEAFF
TRBD2 | once | TRBJ2-7 | TRBV6-1 | TGTGCCAGCAGTGACCCCGGGACTAGCGGGTTGCCCTACGAGCAGTACTTC | CASSDPGTSGLPYEQYF
NA | NA | TRBJ2-4 | TRBV18 | TGTGCCAGCTCACGACCCCTTACCGGGGACATTCAGTACTTC | CASSRPLTGDIQYF
NA | NA | TRBJ2-7 | TRBV20-1 | TGCAGTGCTAGTAGGACACGCGCCGAGCAGTACTTC | CSASRTRAEQYF
TRBD1 | NA | TRBJ1-5 | TRBV7-8 | TGTGCCAGCAGGAGGGACAGGGGGAATCAGCCCCAGCATTTT | CASRRDRGNQPQHF
NA | few | TRBJ1-2 | TRBV10-3 | TGTGCCATCAGTGGCGGCAGGGAGGCTGTAAGAGGCTACACCTTC | CAISGGREAVRGYTF
NA | NA | TRBJ2-5 | TRBV4-1 | TGCGCCAGCAGCCAAGACGGAAACAGCCAAGAGACCCAGTACTTC | CASSQDGNSQETQYF
TRBD1 | NA | TRBJ1-5 | TRBV30 | TGTGCCTGGAGTCAGGGACAGGGGCATCAGCCCCAGCATTTT | CAWSQGQGHQPQHF
NA | NA | TRBJ1-1 | TRBV6-6 | TGTGCCAGCAGTTACTCACCACGGTTGAACACTGAAGCTTTCTTT | CASSYSPRLNTEAFF
NA | NA | TRBJ1-1 | TRBV6-5 | TGTGGCCTCCTCGCCGACAGCCCACACACTGAAGCTTTCTTT | CGLLADSPHTEAFF
NA | NA | TRBJ1-1 | TRBV20-1 | TGCAGTGCTAGAAAGACAGCTGAAGCTTTCTTT | CSARKTAEAFF
NA | once | TRBJ2-4 | TRBV27 | TGTGCCAGCAGTTTGAGGGGGATAAGTAACATTCAGTACTTC | CASSLRGISNIQYF
NA | NA | TRBJ2-5 | TRBV10-2 | TGCGCCAGCAGCCCCATGGCATCGGAGACCCAGTACTTC | CASSPMASETQYF
NA | NA | TRBJ2-5 | TRBV29-1 | TGCAGCGTTGACCAGGGAGGCGAGACCCAGTACTTC | CSVDQGGETQYF
NA | NA | TRBJ1-1 | TRBV11-3 | TGTGCCAGCTGGGAAGGGGATGACACTGAAGCTTTCTTT | CASWEGDDTEAFF
TRBD1 | NA | TRBJ2-5 | TRBV15 | TGTGCCACCAGCAGGGAGTGGACAGGGTTGAGTGTGGAGACCCAGTACTTC | CATSREWTGLSVETQYF
TRBD2 | few | TRBJ2-1 | TRBV2 | TGTGCCACACAGCGGGAGGGCCTCTCTGAGCAGTTCTTC | CATQREGLSEQFF
NA | once | TRBJ1-6 | TRBV27 | TGTGCCAGCAGGGCGGACAGTGTCTATAATTCACCCCTCCACTTT | CASRADSVYNSPLHF
NA | NA | TRBJ2-5 | TRBV20-1 | TGCAGTGCTAGTACGGGGGAAGGGTTTGAGACCCAGTACTTC | CSASTGEGFETQYF
NA | NA | TRBJ1-6 | TRBV4-1 | TGCGCCAGCAGCCAAGAAGACGGGGGAGCTTCACCCCTCCACTTT | CASSQEDGGASPLHF
TRBD1 | NA | TRBJ2-7 | TRBV7-9 | TGTGCCAGCAGTAGAGGACAGGCCTACGAGCAGTACTTC | CASSRGQAYEQYF
NA | NA | TRBJ1-3 | TRBV20-1 | TGCAGTGCAGAGGTGGGAAACACCATATATTTT | CSAEVGNTIYF
TRBD1 | NA | TRBJ2-5 | TRBV10-2 | TGCGCCAGCAGTACCGGGACAGGGGAAGAGACCCAGTACTTC | CASSTGTGEETQYF
NA | NA | TRBJ2-7 | TRBV7-2 | TGTGCCAGCAGCTTAAGTGGTTCAGTTTACGAGCAGTACTTC | CASSLSGSVYEQYF
NA | NA | TRBJ2-5 | TRBV7-9 | TGTGCCAGCAGCTTAGTGTTGGCAGGGAAGGAGACCCAGTACTTC | CASSLVLAGKETQYF
NA | NA | TRBJ2-3 | TRBV5-1 | TGCGCCAGCAGCTTGTATGGCAGGGGCGAGGCAGATACGCAGTATTTT | CASSLYGRGEADTQYF
NA | NA | TRBJ2-2 | TRBV9 | TGTGCCAGCAGCGTCGAAACAGGGTGGACCGGGGAGCTGTTTTTT | CASSVETGWTGELFF
TRBD1 | once | TRBJ1-4 | TRBV27 | TGTGCCAGCAAAACAGGGGGAAGGGATCGGGAAAAACTGTTTTTT | CASKTGGRDREKLFF
NA | NA | TRBJ2-7 | TRBV25-1 | TGTGCCACCACGGGGAGTGGAGAAGCGCAGTACTTC | CATTGSGEAQYF
NA | NA | TRBJ1-6 | TRBV5-4 | TGTGCCAGCAGCTCTAACACAGGGAGAAATTCACCCCTCCACTTT | CASSSNTGRNSPLHF